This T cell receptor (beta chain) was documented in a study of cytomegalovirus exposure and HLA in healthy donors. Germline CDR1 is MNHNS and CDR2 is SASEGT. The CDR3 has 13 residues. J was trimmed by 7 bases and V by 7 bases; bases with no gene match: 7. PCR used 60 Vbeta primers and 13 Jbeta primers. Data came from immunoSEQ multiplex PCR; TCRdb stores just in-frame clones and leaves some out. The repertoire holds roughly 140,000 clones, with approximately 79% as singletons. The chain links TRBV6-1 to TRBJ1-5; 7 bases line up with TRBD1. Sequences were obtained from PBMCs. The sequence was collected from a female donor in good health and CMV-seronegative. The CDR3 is CASIRGGEQPQHF. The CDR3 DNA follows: TGTGCCAGCATTAGAGGGGGCGAACAGCCCCAGCATTTT.